The 22 T cell receptor beta chains in this list originate from one sample, sequenced in a study of CD8+ T cells in alopecia areata. Described treatment: oral pan-JAK inhibitor, 5-10 mg twice daily. cDNA prepared by RNA extraction and subsequent reverse transcription served as the template for sequencing. Sequencing used immunoSEQ multiplex PCR; TCRdb keeps in-frame clones, though not all of them. The sample consists of roughly 100,000 clones, 85% to 90% of them appearing once. The material was CD8+ T cells sorted from blood, obtained at approximately week 30, from a patient treated with tofacitinib. The receptors here all came from a human donor with alopecia areata.

Here the CDR3 DNA reads TGCGCCAGCAGCCCTTCCGGGGCAGGAGGAACTGAAGCTTTCTTT. This gives the protein CASSPSGAGGTEAFF. The chain uses TRBV4-1 and TRBJ1-1; D possibly corresponds to TRBD1 (5 bases). Trimming took 4 bases from V and 5 from J, leaving 17 bases between them. This CDR3 has 15 amino acids. The germline CDR1 and CDR2 sequences are MGHRA and YSYEKL.

The table lists this clone with a few counts. The gene calls are TRBV27 and TRBJ2-7; 7 positions match TRBD1. CDR1 is MNHEY, CDR2 SMNVEV, per germline (reference sequence). Germline trimming cut 6 bases from V and 2 bases from J; bases unmatched to any gene: 1. The CDR3 contains 12 residues. CDR3 sequence: CASSGTAYEQYF. The CDR3 region has the DNA TGTGCCAGCAGCGGGACAGCCTACGAGCAGTACTTC.

CDR3 nucleotide sequence: TGCGCCAGCAGCCCTGGAGGCCAGTCTTTCACAGATACGCAGTATTTT. Its translation: CASSPGGQSFTDTQYF. This chain joins TRBV5-1 and TRBJ2-3; TRBD2 might be the D (5 bases). The V and J ends lost 4 bases and 2 bases respectively, with 17 bases between them. The CDR3 sequence is 16 residues long. Germline lookup yields CDR1 SGHRS and CDR2 YFSETQ.

This clone showed up just once. The chain carries TRBV6-1 and TRBJ2-1; 10 bases are shared with TRBD1. Germline loops: CDR1 MNHNS, CDR2 SASEGT. Unmatched junction bases numbered 3, after V lost 5 bases and J lost 2 bases. CDR3 size: 15 residues. As DNA, the CDR3 is TGTGCCAGCAGTTCCGGGACAGGGGCCTACAATGAGCAGTTCTTC. This gives the protein CASSSGTGAYNEQFF.

This rearrangement joins TRBV30 to TRBJ1-2, with D hard to call. V was clipped by 0 bases and J by 5 bases, with 25 bases between them. Germline CDR1 is GTSNPN and CDR2 is SVGIG (reference sequence). The CDR3 has 18 residues. CDR3 nucleotides: TGTGCCTGGAGTGTACTTTCGGCAGGTTCCCGATATAGGTATGGCTACACCTTC. Its protein is CAWSVLSAGSRYRYGYTF.

The DNA of the CDR3 is TGTGCCAGCAGCCCCTTACGAGGGGGAGGGACAGGGGAACTCACTGGCTACACCTTC. Its protein product is CASSPLRGGGTGELTGYTF. The chain employs TRBV7-9 and TRBJ1-2; the match to TRBD1 covers 10 bases. Looked up from germline, CDR1 is SEHNR and CDR2 is FQNEAQ (reference sequence). The V gene end was trimmed by 5 bases and the J gene end by 7 bases; junction bases not matched to a gene: 22. The CDR3 is 19 residues long.

The genes are TRBV7-6 and TRBJ2-2; 7 bases map to TRBD1. In germline, CDR1 is SGHVS, CDR2 FNYEAQ. Trimming took 1 base from V and 3 from J; bases not matched to a gene: 5. The CDR3 covers 16 residues. The CDR3 nucleotides read TGTGCCAGCAGCTTAGTCGCAGGGGGTGACACCGGGGAGCTGTTTTTT. It codes for CASSLVAGGDTGELFF.

This chain joins TRBV19 and TRBJ1-2; D is uncertain. The CDR3 spans 14 residues. Per germline, CDR1 LNHDA and CDR2 SQIVND (reference sequence). Trimming cost V 7 bases and J 0 bases, with 12 bases left between them. The CDR3 DNA follows: TGTGCCAGTACTATTTCAGAATCTAACTATGGCTACACCTTC. This codes for CASTISESNYGYTF. The whole variable domain, filled in from reference TRBV19 and TRBJ1-2, reads DGGITQSPKYLFRKEGQNVTLSCEQNLNHDAMYWYRQDPGQGLRLIYYSQIVNDFQKGDIAEGYSVSREKKESFPLTVTSAQKNPTAFYLCASTISESNYGYTFGSGTRLTVV.

The V and J genes are TRBV4-1 and TRBJ2-1, with D uncertain. The germline V and J ends were trimmed by 2 bases and 4 bases, with 12 bases remaining between them. This CDR3 is built from 15 residues. Germline values: CDR1 MGHRA, CDR2 YSYEKL. The CDR3 is CASSQKGGRYNEQFF. In nucleotides, the CDR3 is TGCGCCAGCAGCCAAAAAGGCGGCAGGTACAATGAGCAGTTCTTC.

The rearrangement links TRBV7-9 to TRBJ2-1, with 8 bases identical to TRBD1. V lost 1 base and J lost 6; bases outside the gene matches: 2. The length of the CDR3 is 14 residues. Germline CDR1 is SEHNR and CDR2 is FQNEAQ (reference sequence). CDR3 sequence: CASSLVQGGNEQFF. The DNA for the CDR3 is TGTGCCAGCAGCTTAGTACAGGGGGGCAATGAGCAGTTCTTC.

This chain uses TRBV7-9 with TRBJ2-6, with D maybe TRBD2 (7 bases). Germline V lookup: CDR1 SEHNR, CDR2 FQNEAQ (reference sequence). V was cut by 5 bases and J by 4 bases, with 12 bases left in between. The CDR3 extends over 15 amino acids. The CDR3 DNA reads TGTGCCAGCAGCCCTCGGGGGGCCGGGGCCAACGTCCTGACTTTC. This translates into CASSPRGAGANVLTF.

This chain connects TRBV14 to TRBJ2-5; 13 bases line up with TRBD2. With 0 bases clipped from V and 7 bases from J, the junction kept 8 bases outside the gene matches. Germline CDR1 is SGHDN and CDR2 is FVKESK. This CDR3 has 17 amino acids. CDR3 sequence reads: CASSQDRGLAGEGTQYF. As DNA, the CDR3 is TGTGCCAGCAGCCAAGATCGCGGACTAGCGGGGGAGGGGACCCAGTACTTC.

The chain is built from TRBV20-1 and TRBJ2-7; D gene ambiguous. CDR1 and CDR2 from the germline V gene are DFQATT and SNEGSKA (reference sequence). This CDR3 has 11 amino acids. Trimming removed 3 bases from V and 7 bases from J, with 10 bases in between. CDR3 residues: CSARILLEQYF. CDR3 in DNA: TGCAGTGCTAGGATCCTTCTGGAGCAGTACTTC.

The chain is built from TRBV4-1 and TRBJ2-5; no reliable D call. Germline CDR1 is MGHRA and CDR2 is YSYEKL. The CDR3 consists of 14 residues. Trimming removed 0 bases at V and 7 bases at J, with 12 bases between. CDR3 protein: CASSQDTGTGTQYF. CDR3 DNA: TGCGCCAGCAGCCAAGATACCGGAACGGGGACCCAGTACTTC.

This chain uses TRBV7-8 with TRBJ2-5; 11 nucleotides align to TRBD2. After removal of 2 bases from V and 2 bases from J, the junction contained 4 bases not matched to a gene. CDR3 length: 16 residues. CDR1 and CDR2 from the germline V gene are SGHVS and FQNEAQ. In DNA form, the CDR3 reads TGTGCCAGCAGCTTAAGGGCTAGCGGGAGGCAAGAGACCCAGTACTTC. This encodes CASSLRASGRQETQYF.

V and J are TRBV7-9 and TRBJ2-7; D unclear. The CDR3 loop spans 14 amino acids. Germline lookup yields CDR1 SEHNR and CDR2 FQNEAQ (reference sequence). V was trimmed by 11 bases and J by 5 bases, leaving 22 bases between them. The CDR3 loop reads CAPRPFRTPDEQYF. CDR3 bases: TGTGCCCCCCGGCCATTTCGTACGCCAGACGAGCAGTACTTC.

This CDR3 reads CASKGENTEAFF. CDR3 DNA: TGTGCCAGTAAGGGGGAGAACACTGAAGCTTTCTTT. The chain employs TRBV5-4 and TRBJ1-1, with D possibly being TRBD1 (6 bases). This CDR3 has 12 residues. The germline CDR1 and CDR2 sequences are SGHNT and YYREEE (reference sequence). V lost 8 bases to trimming and J lost 1 base, with 9 bases between them.

The chain employs TRBV5-1 and TRBJ2-7; 10 bases are shared with TRBD1. The CDR3 extends over 16 amino acids. CDR1 SGHRS and CDR2 YFSETQ come from the germline V gene. V was clipped by 0 bases and J by 5 bases; unmatched bases: 8. The DNA for the CDR3 is TGCGCCAGCAGCTTGGGGACCGGGACAGGGGTGGACGAGCAGTACTTC. Residues: CASSLGTGTGVDEQYF. Looking up the rest from reference TRBV5-1 and TRBJ2-7 gives the full variable domain: KAGVTQTPRYLIKTRGQQVTLSCSPISGHRSVSWYQQTPGQGLQFLFEYFSETQRNKGNFPGRFSGRQFSNSRSEMNVSTLELGDSALYLCASSLGTGTGVDEQYFGPGTRLTVT.

The chain is built from TRBV30 and TRBJ2-7; tentatively, D is TRBD1 (5 bases). The CDR3 covers 13 residues. Per the germline V gene, CDR1 is GTSNPN and CDR2 is SVGIG (reference sequence). Trimming cost V 3 bases and J 2 bases, with 11 bases left between them. DNA for the CDR3: TGTGCCTGGAGCTCAGGGATTACCTACGAGCAGTACTTC. Translated: CAWSSGITYEQYF.

V usage is TRBV4-1 and J usage is TRBJ2-1; a possible D gene is TRBD2 (5 bases). Germline V gene data show CDR1 as MGHRA and CDR2 as YSYEKL. The V gene lost 0 bases and the J gene lost 4 bases, with 16 bases spanning the gap. The CDR3 contains 17 residues. CDR3 nucleotide sequence: TGCGCCAGCAGCCAAGATACACGGCTAGCTTTTTACAATGAGCAGTTCTTC. Protein product: CASSQDTRLAFYNEQFF.

This rearrangement joins TRBV29-1 to TRBJ1-2; TRBD1 matches 7 bases. Germline values: CDR1 SQVTM, CDR2 ANQGSEA. The CDR3 is 15 amino acids. Germline trimming cut 2 bases from V and 4 bases from J; bases unmatched to any gene: 10. The CDR3 is CSVELPGTVTYGYTF. The CDR3 nucleotides are TGCAGCGTTGAACTCCCTGGGACAGTCACCTATGGCTACACCTTC.

The chain joins TRBV7-8 to TRBJ2-7, with 9 bases identical to TRBD1. Germline trimming cut 5 bases from V and 3 bases from J; bases unmatched to any gene: 8. The CDR3 runs to 15 residues. The germline CDR1 and CDR2 sequences are SGHVS and FQNEAQ. Here the CDR3 DNA reads TGTGCCAGCAGCGCAGGTCCGGGACAGGGCTACGAGCAGTACTTC. Translating gives CASSAGPGQGYEQYF.